What follows are 27 T cell receptor beta chains derived from one specimen sequenced in a study of blood T cells in healthy people across ages. A second PCR of 7 to 11 cycles used a sample-barcoded 5' primer and a J-beta primer mix. From the 5' RACE reads, TCRdb called clonotypes with MiXCR, one entry per CDR3 protein. The sample consists of about 720,000 distinct CDR3 sequences, 20% to 25% of them appearing once. These same data were also listed under a study on T cells of mothers and their children.

Sample: blood. The receptors originated from a boy aged 5 to 17 in good health.

The V gene is TRBV28, the J gene TRBJ2-5; TRBD1 is a possible D gene (5 bases). The length of the CDR3 is 13 residues. Germline V gene data show CDR1 as MDHEN and CDR2 as SYDVKM. Between the trimmed V and J ends, which lost 8 bases and 5 bases, there was a span of 15 bases. CDR3 sequence reads: CASGNRGWETQYF. Here the CDR3 DNA reads TGTGCCAGCGGAAATAGGGGCTGGGAGACCCAGTACTTC.

In its sample, this clonotype was seen many times. The V and J genes are TRBV5-1 and TRBJ2-5; the D is unclear. Per the germline V gene, CDR1 is SGHRS and CDR2 is YFSETQ. Trimming took off 0 bases at V and 5 bases at J, with 14 bases between the two ends. This CDR3 region has 15 residues. The CDR3 DNA follows: TGCGCCAGCAGCTTGGACACCACTTCGGCCGAGACCCAGTACTTC. Translated: CASSLDTTSAETQYF.

The chain couples TRBV5-1 to TRBJ2-2; D is unclear. The CDR3 spans 15 residues. The V gene's germline CDR1 is SGHRS and CDR2 YFSETQ. V shed 5 bases and J shed 3 bases, with 14 bases lying between them. In DNA form, the CDR3 reads TGCGCCAGCAGATCCGTAATGTCGGACACCGGGGAGCTGTTTTTT. This gives the protein CASRSVMSDTGELFF.

This chain links TRBV27 with TRBJ2-2, with D possibly matching TRBD2 (6 bases). The CDR3 spans 15 residues. With 0 bases removed from V and 6 bases from J, the gap between germline ends came to 11 bases. Germline CDR1 MNHEY, CDR2 SMNVEV (reference sequence). CDR3 region: CASSLSGSGAGELFF. The CDR3 nucleotides are TGTGCCAGCAGTTTATCCGGGAGTGGCGCCGGGGAGCTGTTTTTT.

This chain uses TRBV28 with TRBJ2-2; 8 bases fit TRBD2. The CDR3 spans 14 residues. The J segment lost 8 bases and the V segment lost 3 bases, leaving 5 bases of the junction unmatched. Per the germline V gene, CDR1 is MDHEN and CDR2 is SYDVKM. CDR3 protein: CASSFPREGGELFF. In nucleotides, the CDR3 is TGTGCCAGCAGTTTCCCACGGGAGGGTGGGGAGCTGTTTTTT.

This chain links TRBV20-1 with TRBJ2-1; 11 bases fit TRBD2. Germline trimming cut 2 bases from V and 8 bases from J; bases unmatched to any gene: 8. CDR3 length: 15 amino acids. CDR1 is DFQATT, CDR2 SNEGSKA, per germline (reference sequence). CDR3 sequence reads: CSARIAGGLIDEQFF. As DNA, the CDR3 is TGCAGTGCTAGAATAGCGGGAGGGCTTATAGATGAGCAGTTCTTC.

The chain carries TRBV28 and TRBJ2-3; D perhaps matches TRBD1 (7 bases). CDR3 length: 17 amino acids. The germline gives CDR1 MDHEN, CDR2 SYDVKM. V shed 5 bases and J shed 1 base, with 19 bases lying between them. CDR3 DNA: TGTGCCAGCAGTCCAGGGGGGTGGGACATAGGCACAGATACGCAGTATTTT. This gives the protein CASSPGGWDIGTDTQYF.

This clonotype has only a few counts. The chain is built from TRBV29-1 and TRBJ2-7; the match to TRBD2 covers 9 bases. There are 13 residues in the CDR3. Germline V gene data show CDR1 as SQVTM and CDR2 as ANQGSEA. V shed 4 bases, J shed 3 bases, and the junction held 4 bases outside the gene matches. CDR3 protein: CSVAGRGGYEQYF. The CDR3 coding sequence is TGCAGCGTTGCGGGGCGGGGGGGCTACGAGCAGTACTTC.

The chain carries TRBV6-5 and TRBJ1-2; no reliable D call. The CDR3 totals 13 residues. V was trimmed by 0 bases and J by 8 bases, leaving 10 bases between them. Germline V gives CDR1 MNHEY, CDR2 SVGAGI. CDR3 nucleotides: TGTGCCAGCAGTTACTCTAAGGGTGGCGGCTACACCTTC. It encodes CASSYSKGGGYTF.

The V and J genes are TRBV28 and TRBJ1-1, with D unclear. Looked up from germline, CDR1 is MDHEN and CDR2 is SYDVKM. V was clipped by 3 bases and J by 7 bases, with 12 bases between them. There are 13 residues in the CDR3. This CDR3 is CASSLPGLFEAFF. The CDR3 DNA is TGTGCCAGCAGTTTGCCCGGCCTGTTTGAAGCTTTCTTT.

This clonotype was seen a handful of times. V and J are TRBV7-9 and TRBJ2-2; D gene unclear. The CDR3 covers 14 residues. V shed 2 bases and J shed 2 bases, with 6 bases lying between them. Looked up from germline, CDR1 is SEHNR and CDR2 is FQNEAQ (reference sequence). For the CDR3, the DNA is TGTGCCAGCAGCTTAACGCATAACACCGGGGAGCTGTTTTTT. Translated: CASSLTHNTGELFF.

The V gene is TRBV6-5, the J gene TRBJ1-1, with unresolved D. CDR1 and CDR2 from the germline V gene are MNHEY and SVGAGI. Trimming removed 5 bases from V and 6 bases from J, with 13 bases in between. This CDR3 spans 13 amino acids. Written as DNA, the CDR3 is TGTGCCAGCAGTCCTTACGGCCCGGCTGAAGCTTTCTTT. Residues: CASSPYGPAEAFF.

The chain has TRBV5-1 and TRBJ2-1, with D tentatively TRBD2 (6 bases). The CDR3 is 17 residues long. Trimming stripped 1 base from V and 3 bases from J, with 17 bases between. Per the germline V gene, CDR1 is SGHRS and CDR2 is YFSETQ. This chain's CDR3 is CASSLNGGDPFYNEQFF. CDR3 nucleotide sequence: TGCGCCAGCAGCTTGAATGGAGGGGACCCGTTCTACAATGAGCAGTTCTTC.

This clonotype was detected a few times. The chain employs TRBV12-3 or TRBV12-4 and TRBJ2-1; D is unresolved. The DNA matches TRBJ2-7 better at its end, which makes the J call doubtful. This CDR3 region has 14 residues. The CDR3 here is CACRAAGTTYEQYF. For the CDR3, the DNA is TGTGCCTGCCGGGCGGCAGGAACGACCTACGAGCAGTACTTC.

V is TRBV20-1 and J is TRBJ2-7, with D maybe TRBD1 (6 bases). CDR1 DFQATT and CDR2 SNEGSKA come from the germline V gene (reference sequence). V dropped 5 bases and J dropped 4 bases, with 27 bases sitting between them. The CDR3 spans 17 residues. Here the CDR3 reads CSAETLLKLGGFYEQYF. The CDR3 DNA reads TGCAGTGCTGAAACACTCCTCAAACTAGGGGGTTTTTACGAGCAGTACTTC.

A remark on this clonotype: Because the CDR3 is missing its conserved closing phenylalanine or tryptophan, this is likely a read error. The chain employs TRBV29-1 and TRBJ1-2; D remains ambiguous. This CDR3 has 14 amino acids. V was clipped by 1 base and J by 2 bases, with 11 bases between them. Germline V gene data show CDR1 as SQVTM and CDR2 as ANQGSEA. CDR3 sequence: CSVEGRRNNYGYTL. For the CDR3, the DNA is TGCAGCGTTGAAGGTCGGCGAAACAACTATGGCTACACCCTC.

This sequence joins TRBV20-1 and TRBJ1-6, with TRBD1 as a possible D gene (6 bases). The CDR3 is 14 residues long. The germline gives CDR1 DFQATT, CDR2 SNEGSKA (reference sequence). V lost 4 bases to trimming and J lost 7 bases, with 14 bases between them. The CDR3 DNA follows: TGCAGTGCTATGACCAGGGGTGTAAATTCACCCCTCCACTTT. It is translated as CSAMTRGVNSPLHF.

The chain combines TRBV12-3 or TRBV12-4 with TRBJ2-5, with D possibly being TRBD2 (5 bases). With 10 bases removed from V and 5 bases from J, the gap between germline ends came to 17 bases. This CDR3 comprises 13 residues. The CDR3 sequence: CATRDGLSETQYF. Written as DNA, the CDR3 is TGTGCCACGCGAGACGGACTTTCGGAGACCCAGTACTTC.

This clonotype was seen a handful of times. The chain carries TRBV6-1 and TRBJ2-7; D is ambiguous. In germline, CDR1 is MNHNS, CDR2 SASEGT. Trimming removed 3 bases at V and 0 bases at J, with 9 bases between. The CDR3 runs to 14 residues. CDR3 region: CASSDSWSSYEQYF. CDR3 nucleotide sequence: TGTGCCAGCAGTGACTCCTGGAGCTCCTACGAGCAGTACTTC.

This sequence joins TRBV10-3 and TRBJ2-5; 9 bases are shared with TRBD1. The J call may be incorrect, as the DNA end agrees better with TRBJ2-7. The germline gives CDR1 ENHRY, CDR2 SYGVKD. There are 15 residues in the CDR3. The CDR3: CAISFGTGLPYEQYF. As DNA, the CDR3 is TGTGCCATCAGTTTCGGGACAGGGCTCCCCTACGAGCAGTACTTC.

The chain combines TRBV20-1 with TRBJ1-1; D gene uncertain. This CDR3 has 12 residues. V was shortened by 7 bases and J by 5 bases, with 14 bases between the two germline ends. CDR1 is DFQATT and CDR2 is SNEGSKA in the germline V gene (reference sequence). CDR3 bases: TGCAGTGATCCGGGGAAGGGAACTGAAGCTTTCTTT. This gives the protein CSDPGKGTEAFF.

In its sample, this clonotype was seen a few times. The J gene is TRBJ2-1, the V gene TRBV12-3 or TRBV12-4; the D gene is possibly TRBD1 (6 bases). The closer fit of TRBJ2-7 to the DNA end suggests the J call may be wrong. This CDR3 spans 14 amino acids. This CDR3 reads CASSLSGGKGEQYF. CDR3 DNA: TGTGCCAGCAGTTTATCTGGGGGCAAGGGCGAGCAGTACTTC.

There are a few counts of this clonotype. The germline gene is not matched at one end of the junction; a read error may be the cause. The chain links TRBV20-1 to TRBJ2-1, with 11 bases lining up with TRBD2. Germline V gene data show CDR1 as DFQATT and CDR2 as SNEGSKA (reference sequence). The CDR3 length is 18 residues. CDR3 region: CSASELAGGGPSYNEQFF. The CDR3 bases are TGCAGCGCTAGTGAGCTAGCGGGAGGTGGCCCCTCCTACAATGAGCAGTTCTTC.

The sample holds a few counts of this clonotype. The J gene is TRBJ2-1, the V gene TRBV10-3; TRBD2 agrees at 11 bases. V was clipped by 0 bases and J by 7 bases; unmatched bases: 14. Germline-derived CDR1 and CDR2 are ENHRY and SYGVKD. This CDR3 comprises 19 residues. The CDR3 DNA sequence: TGTGCCATCAGTGAGTCGGTTCCCACTCTAGCGGGAGGTTTGAATGAGCAGTTCTTC. Its translation is CAISESVPTLAGGLNEQFF.

The chain employs TRBV6-6 and TRBJ2-7; D might be TRBD2 (5 bases). The germline V gene encodes CDR1 MNHNY and CDR2 SVGAGI (reference sequence). This CDR3 has 13 residues. The V end was cut by 6 bases, the J end by 7 bases, with 16 bases between. The CDR3 DNA reads TGTGCCAGCAGGTCCGGGTCCTCGGGAGAGCAGTACTTC. This gives the protein CASRSGSSGEQYF.

The chain employs TRBV4-1 and TRBJ2-1; no firm D call. V dropped 4 bases and J dropped 9 bases, with 16 bases sitting between them. The CDR3 is made up of 14 amino acids. Germline CDR1 is MGHRA and CDR2 is YSYEKL. The CDR3 loop is CASSPLPGVGEQFF. CDR3 coding DNA: TGCGCCAGCAGCCCCCTGCCCGGAGTTGGTGAGCAGTTCTTC.

The chain carries TRBV29-1 and TRBJ2-3; tentatively, D is TRBD2 (6 bases). The CDR3 runs to 12 residues. Trimming stripped 2 bases from V and 4 bases from J, with 7 bases between. CDR1 and CDR2 from the germline V gene are SQVTM and ANQGSEA. CDR3 DNA sequence: TGCAGCGTTGAATGGGGGGCAGATACGCAGTATTTT. It translates to CSVEWGADTQYF.